This TCR beta chain originates from a study of early T cells in non-severe SARS-CoV-2 infection. Study in general: Whole-blood bulk RNA, unsorted, was sequenced, and chains were unpaired.

Unique molecular identifiers (one per individual cDNA molecule) were attached. TCRdb re-derived calls from the 5' RACE reads in MiXCR, one entry per CDR3 protein. The table has some 71,000 distinct CDR3 sequences, around 11% seen once. Notes on this clonotype: Its antigen is as yet unknown.

Study-wide results and caveats: Private and CD4 specificities were missed by VDJdb matching, which favored anti-spike CD8 responses.

Source material: whole blood. The clonotype was recovered from an adult who was a healthcare worker with PCR-confirmed SARS-CoV-2 infection or an uninfected control (not recorded which).

CDR3 coding DNA: TGTGCCATCTTTGCACCGGGACGATCAAGCGAGCAGTACTTC. Translation: CAIFAPGRSSEQYF. This sequence joins TRBV10-3 and TRBJ2-7, with D perhaps TRBD1 or TRBD2 (5 bases each). V was pared by 8 bases and J by 6 bases, with 20 bases between. This CDR3 comprises 14 residues. Germline CDR1 and CDR2: ENHRY and SYGVKD.